This T cell receptor (beta chain) was identified in a study of identical twins. General study findings and limits: Cord blood beta clonotypes present at high abundance carried fewer insertions; no such pattern appeared in memory repertoires.

As concerns this clonotype: The antigen remains undetermined.

Each CDR3 protein is one row after TCRdb ran MiXCR on the 5' RACE reads. The sample has 650,000 to 750,000 distinct CDR3 sequences, approximately 22% seen once. Germline V gene sequence: CDR1 MNHEY, CDR2 SMNVEV (reference sequence). V was cut by 3 bases and J by 3 bases, with 12 bases left in between. The CDR3 length is 14 residues. These data are also associated with another study on T cells expressing NK-cell markers.

The sequenced sample was PBMCs. This sequence originates from a woman aged 18-35 years in good health. The chain carries TRBV27 and TRBJ2-7; D is unclear. Here the CDR3 reads CASSFAPLIYEQYF. Here the CDR3 DNA reads TGTGCCAGCAGTTTTGCCCCGCTGATCTACGAGCAGTACTTC.